This T cell receptor (beta chain) was recovered during a study of T cells in women clearing cervical HPV infection. Study-wide background: Cases: HPV16-related CIN3 or worse on histology, 2 invasive cancers. The study's findings and limits: TRBV6-7 abundance was lower in cases than controls (around 0.11% versus 0.16%). Repertoire richness, not evenness, was significantly elevated in CIN3+ cases versus controls.

On this clone: Its target is unknown. The read falls 3 residues short of the CDR3 end, and the missing part is taken from the germline J gene.

Sequencing used immunoSEQ multiplex PCR; TCRdb keeps in-frame clones, though not all of them. This table holds tens of thousands of clones. The V gene's germline CDR1 is MNHEY and CDR2 SVGEGT. This CDR3 region has 16 residues. The ends were cut back, 2 bases at V and 2 bases at J, with 16 bases in the middle. The TCR was taken from a woman between 18 and 70 years old with a cervical HPV16 infection that either progressed to CIN3+ or cleared (not recorded which). This chain links TRBV6-2 or TRBV6-3 with TRBJ2-7; D possibly corresponds to TRBD2 (6 bases). Specimen: blood buffy coat. The sequenced part of the CDR3 DNA is TGTGCCAGCAGTTACAGCGGGCAGCCCGGTACCTACGAG. It codes for CASSYSGQPGTYE. The whole CDR3 protein reads CASSYSGQPGTYEQYF.